One and the same sample provided the 2 T cell receptor beta chains below, sequenced in a study of tumor-infiltrating lymphocytes in localized non-small cell lung cancer. TCRdb keeps only in-frame clones here, not all; method: immunoSEQ multiplex PCR. The data hold 9,500 to 15,000 clones, with about nine tenths observed a single time. Sequencing was done on a sample of lung tumor tissue. These receptor sequences come from a human donor with non-small cell lung cancer.

This clone was seen a handful of times. The genes are TRBV5-1 and TRBJ2-3; D is unresolved. CDR1 SGHRS and CDR2 YFSETQ come from the germline V gene. The CDR3 contains 14 residues. V dropped 0 bases and J dropped 6 bases, with 11 bases sitting between them. The CDR3 here is CASSLGLYKDTQYF. The CDR3 DNA follows: TGCGCCAGCAGCTTGGGACTCTATAAGGATACGCAGTATTTT.

This chain connects TRBV5-4 to TRBJ2-3; D gene uncertain. In germline, CDR1 is SGHNT, CDR2 YYREEE (reference sequence). V was trimmed by 4 bases and J by 4 bases, leaving 10 bases between them. CDR3 length: 13 amino acids. CDR3 in amino acids: CASSPLGSDTQYF. The DNA of the CDR3 is TGTGCCAGCAGCCCCCTTGGGTCAGATACGCAGTATTTT.